This TCR beta chain emerged from a study of metastatic and nonmetastatic thyroid tumors. Source study methods: The authors used CDR3 differences across clinicopathological groups to build a distant-metastasis classifier for papillary thyroid cancer. From the PCR reads, TCRdb re-called clones with MiXCR. The V and J calls here are based on TCRdb, not the publication. The sample holds some 83,000 clones, under 15% seen once. With 4 bases removed from V and 1 base from J, the gap between germline ends came to 21 bases. The CDR3 covers 19 residues. Germline V gene lookup returns CDR1 SGDLS and CDR2 YYNGEE. This clone was seen repeatedly, ten times or more. Ahead of thyroid surgery, no patient had received treatment of any kind.

Sequenced sample: tumor tissue. This clonotype was obtained from a female donor with papillary thyroid cancer or a benign thyroid nodule (not recorded which). Some clones in this sample may be carry-over from other donors' samples. J is TRBJ2-6 and V is TRBV9; a weak D match, TRBD1 (5 bases). The DNA for the CDR3 is TGTGCCAGCAGCTACGACGCTGGACACCAAACGTCTGGGGCCAACGTCCTGACTTTC. As protein: CASSYDAGHQTSGANVLTF.